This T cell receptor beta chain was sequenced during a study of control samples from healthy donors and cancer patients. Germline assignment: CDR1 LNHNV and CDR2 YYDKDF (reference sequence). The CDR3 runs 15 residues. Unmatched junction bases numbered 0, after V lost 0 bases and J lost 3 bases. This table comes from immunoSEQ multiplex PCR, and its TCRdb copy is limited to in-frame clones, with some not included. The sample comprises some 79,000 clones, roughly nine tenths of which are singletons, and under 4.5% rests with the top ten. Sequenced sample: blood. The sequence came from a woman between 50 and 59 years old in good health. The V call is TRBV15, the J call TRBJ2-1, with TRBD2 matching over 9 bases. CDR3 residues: CATSRDSGSYNEQFF. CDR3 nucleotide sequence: TGTGCCACCAGCAGAGATAGCGGGAGCTACAATGAGCAGTTCTTC.